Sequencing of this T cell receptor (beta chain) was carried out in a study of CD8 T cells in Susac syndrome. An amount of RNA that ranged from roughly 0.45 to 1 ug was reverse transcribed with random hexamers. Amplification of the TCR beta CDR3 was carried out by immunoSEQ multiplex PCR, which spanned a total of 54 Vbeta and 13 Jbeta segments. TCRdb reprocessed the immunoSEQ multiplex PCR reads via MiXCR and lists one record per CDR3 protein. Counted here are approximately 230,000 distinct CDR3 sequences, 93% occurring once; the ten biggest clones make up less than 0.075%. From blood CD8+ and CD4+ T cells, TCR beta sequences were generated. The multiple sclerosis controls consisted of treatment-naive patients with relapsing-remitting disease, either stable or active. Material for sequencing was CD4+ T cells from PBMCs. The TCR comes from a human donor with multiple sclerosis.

The CDR3 nucleotides are TGCAGTGCTAGAGATTGGGAAATAAGCCCAACTAGCGGGAGCCAGTTCTTC. Translated: CSARDWEISPTSGSQFF. J is TRBJ2-1 and V is TRBV20-1; 11 bases fit TRBD2. This CDR3 comprises 17 residues. Germline V gives CDR1 DFQATT, CDR2 SNEGSKA (reference sequence). V was pared by 0 bases and J by 13 bases, with 17 bases of the junction left unmatched.